The present entry profiles one TCR beta chain with its context. The sample comes from a study of blood T cell repertoires in COVID-19. This CDR3 comprises 15 residues. The germline V and J ends were trimmed by 1 base and 4 bases, with 13 bases remaining between them. The germline V gene has CDR1 LNHDA and CDR2 SQIVND (reference sequence). Membership in each cohort depended on participant-reported clinical history. This table comes from immunoSEQ multiplex PCR, and its TCRdb copy is limited to in-frame clones, with some not included. This sample has 200,000 to 250,000 clones; 80% to 90% occur once, and the top ten carry about 4%.

This clonotype was sampled from a woman in her thirties or forties with acute COVID-19. This sequence joins TRBV19 and TRBJ1-1; a possible D gene is TRBD1 (5 bases). The specimen sequenced was PBMCs or T cells enriched from blood (not recorded which). Here the CDR3 reads CASSIGWQGVTEAFF. The DNA of the CDR3 is TGTGCCAGTAGTATAGGGTGGCAGGGCGTCACTGAAGCTTTCTTT.